Presented here are 10 T cell receptor beta chains from one specimen sequenced in a study of OX40 agonist ivuxolimab in advanced cancers. The repertoire was sequenced with immunoSEQ multiplex PCR; TCRdb's copy has only in-frame clones and lacks some. The repertoire consists of 80,000 or so clones, with less than 95% occurring once and the leading ten covering more than 1.5%. The sample in question was CD4+ or CD8+ T cells sorted from blood, obtained in a trial of the OX40 agonist ivuxolimab. The receptors shown here come from an adult with an advanced solid tumor such as melanoma, head and neck, liver or kidney cancer.

This chain uses TRBV4-3 with TRBJ2-2; 11 bases map to TRBD2. The V gene's germline CDR1 is LGHNA and CDR2 YSLEER. CDR3 length: 18 residues. J lost 1 base, V lost 1 base, and 5 bases had no gene match. The CDR3 here is CASSQAPSGGQNTGELFF. The CDR3 bases are TGCGCCAGCAGCCAAGCCCCTAGCGGGGGGCAGAACACCGGGGAGCTGTTTTTT.

This chain joins TRBV7-9 and TRBJ2-2; no firm D call. Looked up from germline, CDR1 is SEHNR and CDR2 is FQNEAQ (reference sequence). The V and J ends lost 6 bases and 6 bases respectively, with 8 bases between them. The CDR3 sequence is 12 residues long. CDR3 region: CASSTAAGELFF. The CDR3 DNA reads as TGTGCCAGCAGTACTGCGGCCGGGGAGCTGTTTTTT. Combining the CDR3 with reference TRBV7-9 and TRBJ2-2 gives the whole variable domain DTGVSQNPRHKITKRGQNVTFRCDPISEHNRLYWYRQTLGQGPEFLTYFQNEAQLEKSRLLSDRFSAERPKGSFSTLEIQRTEQGDSAMYLCASSTAAGELFFGEGSRLTVL.

V is TRBV9 and J is TRBJ2-7, with D tentatively TRBD2 (5 bases). This CDR3 spans 15 amino acids. CDR1 is SGDLS and CDR2 is YYNGEE in the germline V gene. Trimming stripped 3 bases from V and 0 bases from J, with 13 bases between. The CDR3 DNA is TGTGCCAGCAGCGCCTGGGAGACCCCCTCCTACGAGCAGTACTTC. It translates to CASSAWETPSYEQYF.

This chain joins TRBV14 and TRBJ2-3; possibly TRBD2 for D (5 bases). The CDR3 extends over 16 amino acids. Germline CDR1 reads SGHDN; CDR2 reads FVKESK. V lost 4 bases and J lost 4, with 18 bases in between. CDR3 DNA sequence: TGTGCCAGCAGCCTCCCTATTATCGGGGTGGCAGATACGCAGTATTTT. Translation gives CASSLPIIGVADTQYF.

This sequence joins TRBV19 and TRBJ2-3; possible D gene TRBD1, 6 bases. The CDR3 is made up of 16 amino acids. Trimming removed 5 bases from V and 3 bases from J, with 18 bases in between. The V gene's germline CDR1 is LNHDA and CDR2 SQIVND (reference sequence). CDR3 in amino acids: CASSLITGIGTDTQYF. CDR3 in DNA: TGTGCCAGTAGTCTCATCACAGGGATTGGGACAGATACGCAGTATTTT.

The chain recombines TRBV5-1 with TRBJ2-1, with TRBD2 matching 10 bases. Germline V CDR1 and CDR2: SGHRS, YFSETQ. The CDR3 has 16 amino acids. Unmatched junction bases numbered 11, after V lost 5 bases and J lost 6 bases. DNA of the CDR3: TGCGCCAGCAGATTATTACCGGGACTAGCGATCAATGAGCAGTTCTTC. This translates into CASRLLPGLAINEQFF.

V is TRBV27 and J is TRBJ2-5; TRBD1 agrees at 8 bases. The J call may be mistaken, given a closer DNA end match to TRBJ2-7. The CDR3 totals 14 residues. CDR1 MNHEY and CDR2 SMNVEV come from the germline V gene (reference sequence). The CDR3: CASIWRQGPYEQYF. CDR3 DNA sequence: TGTGCCAGCATTTGGAGACAGGGGCCCTACGAGCAGTACTTC.

This clone was picked up one time. The V call is TRBV5-4, the J call TRBJ2-5, with unresolved D. Germline V gene data show CDR1 as SGHNT and CDR2 as YYREEE (reference sequence). This CDR3 is 11 amino acids long. V lost 2 bases, J lost 2 bases, and 1 base lay in between. Written as DNA, the CDR3 is TGTGCCAGCAGCTTTCAAGAGACCCAGTACTTC. Translation: CASSFQETQYF.

This clone was counted once. CDR3 DNA: TGTGCCAGCAGCTTGGGCCTAGCGGGAGGCTACGAGCAGTACTTC. This gives the protein CASSLGLAGGYEQYF. V usage is TRBV5-4 and J usage is TRBJ2-7; TRBD2 aligns across 11 bases. With 0 bases clipped from V and 3 bases from J, the junction kept 2 bases outside the gene matches. CDR3 length: 15 amino acids. The V gene's germline CDR1 is SGHNT and CDR2 YYREEE (reference sequence).

V and J are TRBV6-1 and TRBJ2-3; D gene ambiguous. The germline V and J ends were trimmed by 6 bases and 4 bases, with 11 bases remaining between them. The CDR3 covers 13 residues. The V gene's germline CDR1 is MNHNS and CDR2 SASEGT. The CDR3 sequence: CASRELGPDTQYF. The CDR3 DNA reads as TGTGCCAGCAGGGAGCTGGGCCCAGATACGCAGTATTTT.